Each of the 18 T cell receptor beta chains below was sequenced from the same sample in a study of T cells in localized non-small cell lung cancer. Measured with immunoSEQ multiplex PCR; TCRdb has only the in-frame clones, and not every one. This sample has some 64,000 clones, with roughly four fifths found just once. The sample consisted of PBMCs, taken before any cancer treatment. These receptors came from a man aged 40 to 70 with stage II lung adenocarcinoma.

In the case of this clone: Since the CDR3 does not end with the conserved phenylalanine or tryptophan, this likely comes from a read error. The chain combines TRBV30 with TRBJ2-7; 9 positions match TRBD1. Germline trimming cut 6 bases from V and 6 bases from J; bases unmatched to any gene: 9. CDR1 is GTSNPN, CDR2 SVGIG, per germline (reference sequence). The CDR3 is 13 residues long. CDR3 residues: CACNRGLGLEQYL. The CDR3 region has the DNA TGTGCCTGTAACAGGGGGCTCGGACTCGAGCAGTACCTC.

This clone was observed once. The genes are TRBV4-3 and TRBJ2-1, with 7 bases fitting TRBD1. Germline V gene data show CDR1 as LGHNA and CDR2 as YSLEER. CDR3 length equals 16 residues. V dropped 2 bases and J dropped 3; count of bases not matched to a gene: 7. CDR3 in amino acids: CASSQLPGQNYNEQFF. Written as DNA, the CDR3 is TGCGCCAGCAGCCAATTACCGGGACAGAACTACAATGAGCAGTTCTTC.

This sequence joins TRBV7-2 and TRBJ1-3; D is possibly TRBD1 (5 bases). Trimming cost V 5 bases and J 0 bases, with 11 bases left between them. This CDR3 spans 15 amino acids. The V gene's germline CDR1 is SGHTA and CDR2 FQGNSA. CDR3 nucleotide sequence: TGTGCCAGCAGCACGGGACTGAGCTCTGGAAACACCATATATTTT. It is translated as CASSTGLSSGNTIYF.

This sequence joins TRBV6-5 and TRBJ2-2; D is uncertain. The CDR3 runs 13 residues. The ends were cut back, 2 bases at V and 5 bases at J, with 6 bases in the middle. Germline lookup yields CDR1 MNHEY and CDR2 SVGAGI. The CDR3 spells CASSYPGTGELFF. CDR3 in DNA: TGTGCCAGCAGTTACCCTGGAACCGGGGAGCTGTTTTTT.

The genes are TRBV5-4 and TRBJ1-2; D gene ambiguous. Germline V gene data show CDR1 as SGHNT and CDR2 as YYREEE (reference sequence). Trimming took 0 bases from V and 5 from J, leaving 8 bases between them. This CDR3 has 13 residues. In DNA, the CDR3 is TGTGCCAGCAGCTTGGCCGGCTTTTATGGCTACACCTTC. This encodes CASSLAGFYGYTF.

DNA of the CDR3: TGTGCCAGCAGCTCAGAGGGGACTAGCGTCGGTAAGCAGTTCTTC. Amino acid sequence: CASSSEGTSVGKQFF. This chain uses TRBV7-3 with TRBJ2-1; TRBD2 aligns across 10 bases. V lost 4 bases and J lost 11; bases outside the gene matches: 11. Germline V gives CDR1 SGHTA, CDR2 FQGTGA. The CDR3 has 15 amino acids.

This chain joins TRBV30 and TRBJ2-7; D gene unclear. Per germline, CDR1 GTSNPN and CDR2 SVGIG (reference sequence). This CDR3 contains 12 residues. V lost 5 bases and J lost 0, with 8 bases in between. CDR3 in amino acids: CAWSHSSYEQYF. CDR3 nucleotide sequence: TGTGCCTGGTCGCACAGCTCCTACGAGCAGTACTTC.

This clone was seen a single time. This sequence joins TRBV14 and TRBJ1-1; 10 bases align to TRBD1. Germline CDR1 SGHDN, CDR2 FVKESK. J gave up 3 bases and V 5 bases, and 6 bases lay outside the gene matches. This CDR3 has 15 residues. CDR3 in DNA: TGTGCCAGCAGCATAGGACAGGGGGGCGACACTGAAGCTTTCTTT. Its protein is CASSIGQGGDTEAFF.

The chain combines TRBV7-2 with TRBJ1-2; tentatively, D is TRBD1 (5 bases). The CDR3 runs to 12 residues. Germline CDR1 and CDR2: SGHTA and FQGNSA. The V end lost 1 base, the J end lost 7 bases, and 7 bases lay between the germline ends. CDR3: CASSLGGFGYTF. CDR3 coding DNA: TGTGCCAGCAGCTTAGGGGGGTTTGGCTACACCTTC.

This chain joins TRBV21-1 and TRBJ1-3; the table's D call, TRBD1, was not checked against the DNA. TRBV21-1 is a pseudogene locus. CDR3 length: 18 amino acids. CDR3 sequence: CASSKARILAGNGNTIYF. In DNA, the CDR3 is TGTGCCAGCAGCAAAGCCCGGATACTGGCAGGGAACGGAAACACCATATATTTT.

The chain joins TRBV30 to TRBJ2-5; D may be TRBD1 (6 bases). The J call may be incorrect, as the DNA end agrees better with TRBJ2-7. The CDR3 runs to 10 residues. Germline V gene sequence: CDR1 GTSNPN, CDR2 SVGIG (reference sequence). As DNA, the CDR3 is TGTGCCGGGGGCGTCTACGAGCAGTACTTC. Protein sequence: CAGGVYEQYF.

The chain employs TRBV23-1 and TRBJ2-5; D gene ambiguous. TRBV23-1 is designated an ORF whose function remains uncertain. The CDR3 contains 11 residues. V lost 8 bases and J 5 bases, leaving 9 bases between the germline ends. The CDR3 DNA follows: TGCGCCAGCTACCCGGGCGAGACCCAGTACTTC. Encoded protein: CASYPGETQYF.

The CDR3 here is CASNLMTGDYGYTF. In DNA, the CDR3 is TGTGCCAGCAACCTGATGACAGGGGACTATGGCTACACCTTC. The J gene is TRBJ1-2, the V gene TRBV6-1; 8 nucleotides align to TRBD1. CDR1 is MNHNS, CDR2 SASEGT, per germline. The CDR3 covers 14 residues. J lost 3 bases, V lost 7 bases, and 7 bases had no gene match.

The chain carries TRBV9 and TRBJ1-2; D ambiguous. Per germline, CDR1 SGDLS and CDR2 YYNGEE. Trimming cost V 0 bases and J 5 bases, with 8 bases left between them. This CDR3 has 13 residues. CDR3 loop: CASSVVEGYGYTF. In DNA form, the CDR3 reads TGTGCCAGCAGCGTAGTGGAGGGATATGGCTACACCTTC.

V and J are TRBV5-8 and TRBJ1-1, with TRBD1 identical over 7 bases. CDR1 and CDR2 from the germline V gene are SGHTS and YDEGEE. Trimming took 6 bases from V and 0 from J; bases not matched to a gene: 8. This CDR3 comprises 15 residues. The chain's CDR3 is CASTFIGQVNTEAFF. CDR3 nucleotide sequence: TGTGCCAGCACTTTTATAGGACAGGTGAACACTGAAGCTTTCTTT.

This clone was observed a handful of times. The V call is TRBV28, the J call TRBJ1-1; no clear D gene. CDR1 is MDHEN and CDR2 is SYDVKM in the germline V gene. V was trimmed by 6 bases and J by 3 bases, leaving 14 bases between them. The CDR3 extends over 14 amino acids. DNA of the CDR3: TGTGCCAGCAGCCCAAGGGAGGGATACACTGAAGCTTTCTTT. Translated, it gives CASSPREGYTEAFF.

This chain links TRBV9 with TRBJ2-6, with D unclear. Trimming shortened V by 4 bases and J by 0 bases, and 8 bases separated the two germline ends. The CDR3 totals 15 residues. Germline assignment: CDR1 SGDLS and CDR2 YYNGEE. The CDR3 loop is CASSYSTSGANVLTF. DNA of the CDR3: TGTGCCAGCAGCTACAGTACCTCTGGGGCCAACGTCCTGACTTTC. Variable domain in full (rest from reference TRBV9 and TRBJ2-6): DSGVTQTPKHLITATGQRVTLRCSPRSGDLSVYWYQQSLDQGLQFLIQYYNGEERAKGNILERFSAQQFPDLHSELNLSSLELGDSALYFCASSYSTSGANVLTFGAGSRLTVL.

This clone was recorded a few times. The rearrangement joins TRBV13 to TRBJ1-1; 7 bases are shared with TRBD1. With V trimmed by 0 bases and J by 2 bases, 3 bases remained unmatched. The CDR3 is 15 amino acids. Per germline, CDR1 PRHDT and CDR2 FYEKMQ (reference sequence). The CDR3 DNA sequence: TGTGCCAGCAGCTTAGGGGACAGGTTAAACACTGAAGCTTTCTTT. Its protein product is CASSLGDRLNTEAFF.